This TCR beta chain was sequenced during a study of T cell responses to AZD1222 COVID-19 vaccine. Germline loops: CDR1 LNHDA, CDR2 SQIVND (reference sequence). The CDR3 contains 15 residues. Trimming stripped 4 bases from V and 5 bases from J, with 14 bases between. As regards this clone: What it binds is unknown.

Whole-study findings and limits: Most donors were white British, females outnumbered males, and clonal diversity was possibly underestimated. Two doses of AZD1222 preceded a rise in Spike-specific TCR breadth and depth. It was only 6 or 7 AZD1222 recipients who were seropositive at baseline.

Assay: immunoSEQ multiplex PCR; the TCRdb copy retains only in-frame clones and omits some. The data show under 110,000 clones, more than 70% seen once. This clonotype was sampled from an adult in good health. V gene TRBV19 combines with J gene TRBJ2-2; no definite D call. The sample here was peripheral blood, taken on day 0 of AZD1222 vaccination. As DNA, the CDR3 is TGTGCCAGTAGTAGTGGACGGTTTAGGACCGGGGAGCTGTTTTTT. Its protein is CASSSGRFRTGELFF.